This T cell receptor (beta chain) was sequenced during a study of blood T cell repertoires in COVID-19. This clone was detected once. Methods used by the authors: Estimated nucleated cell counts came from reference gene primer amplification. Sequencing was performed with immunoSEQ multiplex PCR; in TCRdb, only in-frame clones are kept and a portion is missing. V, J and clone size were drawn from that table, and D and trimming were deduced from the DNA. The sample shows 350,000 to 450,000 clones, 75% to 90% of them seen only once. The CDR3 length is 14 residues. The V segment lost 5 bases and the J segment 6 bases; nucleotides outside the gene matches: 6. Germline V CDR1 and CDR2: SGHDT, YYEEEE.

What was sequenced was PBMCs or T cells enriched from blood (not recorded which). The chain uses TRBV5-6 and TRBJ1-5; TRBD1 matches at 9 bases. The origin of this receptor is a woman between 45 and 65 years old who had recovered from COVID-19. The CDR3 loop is CASSPDRGTQPQHF. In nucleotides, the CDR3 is TGTGCCAGCAGTCCTGACAGGGGGACTCAGCCCCAGCATTTT.